This TCR beta chain was sequenced during a study of T cell responses to AZD1222 COVID-19 vaccine. Study at large: Some second doses came at about 4 weeks and others at about 12 weeks; these were pooled. Findings and caveats of the study: White British ancestry dominated among donors, who included more females, and clonal diversity was possibly underestimated.

Turning to this clone: The antigen remains unidentified.

Libraries were prepared by immunoSEQ multiplex PCR; TCRdb keeps only in-frame clonotypes and omits some of them. The sample lists some 140,000 clones; about 91% were seen once. Germline V gene sequence: CDR1 SNHLY, CDR2 FYNNEI. This CDR3 is 13 amino acids long. The V end lost 2 bases, the J end lost 2 bases, and 7 bases lay between the germline ends. The sequence was obtained from an adult in good health. This chain uses TRBV2 with TRBJ2-7; no definite D call. The sequences come from peripheral blood, collected on day 0 of AZD1222 vaccination. The CDR3 is CASSEWLAYEQYF. The CDR3 DNA reads TGTGCCAGCAGTGAATGGCTAGCCTACGAGCAGTACTTC.